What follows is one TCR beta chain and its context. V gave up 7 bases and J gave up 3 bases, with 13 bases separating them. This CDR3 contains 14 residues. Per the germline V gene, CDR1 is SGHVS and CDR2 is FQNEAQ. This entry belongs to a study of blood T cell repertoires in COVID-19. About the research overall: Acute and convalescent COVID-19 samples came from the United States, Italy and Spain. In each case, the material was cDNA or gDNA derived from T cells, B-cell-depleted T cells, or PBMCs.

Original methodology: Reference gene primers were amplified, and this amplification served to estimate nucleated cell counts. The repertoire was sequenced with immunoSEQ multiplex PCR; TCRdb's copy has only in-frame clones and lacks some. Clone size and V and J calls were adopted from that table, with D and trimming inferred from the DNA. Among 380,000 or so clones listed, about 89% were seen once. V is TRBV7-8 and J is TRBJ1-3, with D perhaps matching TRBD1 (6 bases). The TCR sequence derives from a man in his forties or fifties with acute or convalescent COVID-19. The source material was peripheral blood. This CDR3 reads CASTTRGIGNTIYF. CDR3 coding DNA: TGTGCCAGCACCACCAGGGGAATTGGAAACACCATATATTTT.